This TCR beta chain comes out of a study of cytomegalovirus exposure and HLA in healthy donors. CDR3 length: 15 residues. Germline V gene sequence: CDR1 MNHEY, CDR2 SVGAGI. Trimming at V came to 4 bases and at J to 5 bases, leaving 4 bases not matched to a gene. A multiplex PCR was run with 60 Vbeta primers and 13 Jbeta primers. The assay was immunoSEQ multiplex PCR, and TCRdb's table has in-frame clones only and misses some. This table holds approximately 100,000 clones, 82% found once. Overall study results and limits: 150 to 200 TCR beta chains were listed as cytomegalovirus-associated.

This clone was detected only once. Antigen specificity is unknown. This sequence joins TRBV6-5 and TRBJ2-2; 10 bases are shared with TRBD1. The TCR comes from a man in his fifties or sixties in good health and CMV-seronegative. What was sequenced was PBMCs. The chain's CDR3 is CASSWDRGRTGELFF. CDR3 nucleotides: TGTGCCAGCAGTTGGGACAGGGGTAGAACCGGGGAGCTGTTTTTT.